This TCR beta chain derives from a study of OX40 agonist ivuxolimab in advanced cancers. V gave up 6 bases and J gave up 6 bases; unmatched junction bases: 19. The CDR3 loop spans 20 amino acids. Germline lookup yields CDR1 LGHNT and CDR2 FRNRAP. Data came from immunoSEQ multiplex PCR; TCRdb stores just in-frame clones and leaves some out. The table lists some 19,000 clones, approximately 80% of them singletons, with around 19% in the top ten. The V and J genes are TRBV12-5 and TRBJ2-1, with 14 nucleotides matching TRBD2. The specimen comprised CD4+ or CD8+ T cells sorted from blood, sampled in a trial of the OX40 agonist ivuxolimab. The source is an adult with an advanced solid tumor such as melanoma, head and neck, liver or kidney cancer. The CDR3 DNA reads TGTGCTAGTGGCTCTCCCACGACTAGCGGGGGGGCTGGTGGTCCCAATGAGCAGTTCTTC. As protein: CASGSPTTSGGAGGPNEQFF.